Reported below is one T cell receptor beta chain. The record originates from a study of chemoradiotherapy in HPV16-positive cancers. Data came from immunoSEQ multiplex PCR; TCRdb stores just in-frame clones and leaves some out. Of about 68,000 clones listed, 88% are singletons. This TCR was sampled from a human donor with HPV-associated anogenital cancer. Specimen: blood, collected from a patient who underwent chemoradiotherapy.

For the CDR3, the DNA is TGTGCCAGCAGCGTGGGCGGGACAGGGGGTCAGGAGACCCAGTACTTC. It is translated as CASSVGGTGGQETQYF. The chain recombines TRBV13 with TRBJ2-5; 11 bases match TRBD1. This CDR3 is 16 amino acids long. The V gene's germline CDR1 is PRHDT and CDR2 FYEKMQ (reference sequence). Trimming at V came to 5 bases and at J to 5 bases, leaving 10 bases not matched to a gene.